Listed here are 27 T cell receptor beta chains from one sample, sequenced in a study of shared clonotypes between healthy human individuals (dated by TCRdb to 2019 to 2021). The library was obtained by the immunoSEQ multiplex PCR assay. Imported from immuneACCESS, the table was reduced by TCRdb to in-frame sequences with V and J called. These copies leave out some clones; in studies compared against another copy, an unresolved V gene accounts for under half, and the cause of the remainder is not known. This sample holds millions of clones; roughly 94% were observed only once. The ten largest account for 0.13% of the sample. The sequenced sample was naive CD4+ T cells sorted from blood. The sample's cell subset or site label, decoded: CD45RA+ positively selected. Receptors originate from a man aged 18 to 29 in good health.

This clone was detected only a few times. DNA for the CDR3: TGTGCCAGCTCAAGCCGGGGGCGTAATTCACCCCTCCACTTT. This translates into CASSSRGRNSPLHF. The rearrangement joins TRBV27 to TRBJ1-6; the D gene is possibly TRBD1 (6 bases). The CDR3 is 14 residues long. The V end was cut by 8 bases, the J end by 6 bases, with 14 bases between. Per the germline V gene, CDR1 is MNHEY and CDR2 is SMNVEV (reference sequence).

This chain joins TRBV7-2 and TRBJ2-4; 8 nucleotides align to TRBD1. The CDR3 totals 17 residues. Germline values: CDR1 SGHTA, CDR2 FQGNSA. J lost 6 bases, V lost 4 bases, and 14 bases had no gene match. The CDR3 sequence is CASSSKIPGQAVNIQYF. As DNA, the CDR3 is TGTGCCAGCAGCTCCAAAATTCCGGGACAGGCGGTAAACATTCAGTACTTC.

CDR3 DNA: TGTGCCAGCAGCTCAGGGGCTGGAGGCTACACCTTC. It codes for CASSSGAGGYTF. This chain connects TRBV7-2 to TRBJ1-2; a weak D match, TRBD1 (6 bases). The CDR3 runs to 12 residues. Per germline, CDR1 SGHTA and CDR2 FQGNSA. V was shortened by 4 bases and J by 8 bases, with 11 bases between the two germline ends.

The V gene is TRBV2, the J gene TRBJ2-3; 9 bases are a match to TRBD1. V was pared by 3 bases and J by 13 bases, with 14 bases of the junction left unmatched. CDR1 and CDR2 from the germline V gene are SNHLY and FYNNEI. The CDR3 has 15 amino acids. This CDR3 is CASSETGGSLQLEYF. The CDR3 DNA reads TGTGCCAGCAGTGAGACAGGGGGGAGCCTACAGCTTGAGTATTTT.

A few counts support this clone. The V call is TRBV19, the J call TRBJ1-4; D unclear. Trimming took 0 bases from V and 7 from J, leaving 12 bases between them. Germline values: CDR1 LNHDA, CDR2 SQIVND (reference sequence). This CDR3 spans 15 amino acids. The CDR3 spells CASSIEKMRTEKLFF. CDR3 DNA sequence: TGTGCCAGTAGTATAGAGAAAATGAGGACTGAAAAACTGTTTTTT.

The J gene is TRBJ1-5, the V gene TRBV27, with a weak D call TRBD1 (5 bases). The CDR3 is made up of 14 amino acids. Trimming removed 6 bases at V and 5 bases at J, with 14 bases between. The germline V gene has CDR1 MNHEY and CDR2 SMNVEV (reference sequence). CDR3 amino acids: CASSPRGRYQPQHF. The CDR3, as DNA: TGTGCCAGCAGCCCGAGGGGACGGTATCAGCCCCAGCATTTT.

The chain employs TRBV11-2 and TRBJ1-1, with TRBD1 as a possible D gene (6 bases). Trimming removed 0 bases at V and 11 bases at J, with 10 bases between. The germline gives CDR1 SGHAT, CDR2 FQNNGV. The CDR3 length is 12 residues. Written as DNA, the CDR3 is TGTGCCAGCAGCTTAGAGGGCCAGGGGGCTTTCTTT. It encodes CASSLEGQGAFF.

In this sample, this clone turned up once. The chain employs TRBV6-5 and TRBJ2-5, with 7 positions matching TRBD2. This CDR3 is 14 amino acids long. The germline V gene encodes CDR1 MNHEY and CDR2 SVGAGI. Trimming removed 5 bases from V and 8 bases from J; junction bases left unmatched: 11. The CDR3: CASSPAGTTSTQYF. Written as DNA, the CDR3 is TGTGCCAGCAGTCCCGCCGGGACTACCTCTACCCAGTACTTC.

This chain links TRBV5-1 with TRBJ1-4; TRBD1 matches 8 bases. Germline loops: CDR1 SGHRS, CDR2 YFSETQ. Trimming cost V 2 bases and J 4 bases; bases outside gene matches: 4. The CDR3 totals 15 residues. CDR3 in amino acids: CASSFVTGVNEKLFF. DNA of the CDR3: TGCGCCAGCAGCTTCGTGACAGGGGTTAATGAAAAACTGTTTTTT.

The genes are TRBV19 and TRBJ2-3; D is uncertain. V gave up 6 bases and J gave up 9 bases, with 10 bases separating them. The V gene's germline CDR1 is LNHDA and CDR2 SQIVND (reference sequence). CDR3 size: 11 residues. For the CDR3, the DNA is TGTGCCAGTAGCCCACCGAGGACGCAGTATTTT. The encoded protein is CASSPPRTQYF.

The chain couples TRBV7-2 to TRBJ2-1; D not resolved. This CDR3 has 13 amino acids. Germline V lookup: CDR1 SGHTA, CDR2 FQGNSA. V lost 4 bases to trimming and J lost 9 bases, with 13 bases between them. The chain's CDR3 is CASSSYVGPEQFF. As DNA, the CDR3 is TGTGCCAGCAGCTCCTACGTAGGACCTGAGCAGTTCTTC. The full variable domain, rest sourced from reference TRBV7-2 and TRBJ2-1, is GAGVSQSPSNKVTEKGKDVELRCDPISGHTALYWYRQSLGQGLEFLIYFQGNSAPDKSGLPSDRFSAERTGGSVSTLTIQRTQQEDSAVYLCASSSYVGPEQFFGPGTRLTVL.

About this clone itself: The sample contains more than one DNA sequence encoding this CDR3. V gene TRBV11-2 combines with J gene TRBJ2-7; perhaps TRBD1 as D (6 bases). The CDR3 length is 12 residues. Trimming removed 5 bases from V and 3 bases from J, with 8 bases in between. From germline, CDR1 is SGHAT and CDR2 FQNNGV. The CDR3, as DNA: TGTGCCAGCAGCGCACAGGGCTACGAGCAGTACTTC. Residues: CASSAQGYEQYF.

This chain joins TRBV25-1 and TRBJ1-4, with D possibly matching TRBD1 (5 bases). V was clipped by 4 bases and J by 8 bases, with 14 bases between them. The CDR3 is 14 amino acids. Germline loops: CDR1 MGHDK, CDR2 SYGVNS. CDR3 protein: CASSGRQSGEKLFF. The CDR3 DNA follows: TGTGCCAGCAGTGGGCGACAGTCCGGAGAAAAACTGTTTTTT.

The rearrangement links TRBV28 to TRBJ2-5, with 10 nucleotides matching TRBD1. Looked up from germline, CDR1 is MDHEN and CDR2 is SYDVKM. V lost 6 bases and J lost 4; bases outside the gene matches: 8. The CDR3 has 15 amino acids. The CDR3 is CASREGQGMGETQYF. The CDR3 DNA reads as TGTGCCAGCAGAGAGGGACAGGGGATGGGAGAGACCCAGTACTTC.

Turning to this clone: The same CDR3 also results from other DNA sequences found in this sample. V usage is TRBV30 and J usage is TRBJ1-5, with D unclear. This CDR3 comprises 13 residues. V was clipped by 2 bases and J by 0 bases, with 5 bases between them. Germline V gene data show CDR1 as GTSNPN and CDR2 as SVGIG (reference sequence). Written as DNA, the CDR3 is TGTGCCTGGAGTAAAGATAGCAATCAGCCCCAGCATTTT. Amino acids: CAWSKDSNQPQHF.

This rearrangement joins TRBV5-1 to TRBJ1-6; D gene unclear. V lost 0 bases to trimming and J lost 6 bases, with 13 bases between them. Germline CDR1 and CDR2: SGHRS and YFSETQ. CDR3 length: 16 amino acids. The CDR3 loop reads CASSLDLNPGNSPLHF. DNA for the CDR3: TGCGCCAGCAGCTTGGACCTTAACCCGGGTAATTCACCCCTCCACTTT.

This chain connects TRBV29-1 to TRBJ2-7; D is perhaps TRBD1 or TRBD2 (5 bases each). V was clipped by 7 bases and J by 0 bases, with 10 bases between them. The CDR3 has 12 amino acids. In germline, CDR1 is SQVTM, CDR2 ANQGSEA. Written as DNA, the CDR3 is TGCAGCGCTGGGACGGCCTCCTACGAGCAGTACTTC. This translates into CSAGTASYEQYF.

This clone was seen only a few times. V gene TRBV18 combines with J gene TRBJ1-3; 8 bases map to TRBD1. V lost 1 base to trimming and J lost 2 bases; unmatched junction nucleotides: 7. The CDR3 is 17 amino acids. Germline lookup yields CDR1 KGHSH and CDR2 LQKENI. The CDR3 DNA is TGTGCCAGCTCACCACTTGCAGGGGGCGAGGCTGGAAACACCATATATTTT. Amino acid sequence: CASSPLAGGEAGNTIYF.

V is TRBV6-6 and J is TRBJ1-5, with D perhaps TRBD1 (5 bases). The CDR3 sequence is 16 residues long. Trimming cost V 6 bases and J 1 base, with 16 bases left between them. Per germline, CDR1 MNHNY and CDR2 SVGAGI (reference sequence). This chain's CDR3 is CASSGVKGRSNQPQHF. The CDR3 DNA follows: TGTGCCAGCAGCGGCGTTAAGGGGCGAAGCAATCAGCCCCAGCATTTT.

The CDR3, as DNA: TGTGCCAGCAGCGAGGGGGGCCCCTCCTACAATGAGCAGTTCTTC. Translation gives CASSEGGPSYNEQFF. The chain has TRBV9 and TRBJ2-1, with D perhaps given as TRBD1 or TRBD2 (6 bases each). V shed 3 bases and J shed 0 bases, with 10 bases lying between them. CDR1 is SGDLS and CDR2 is YYNGEE in the germline V gene. The CDR3 runs 15 residues.

In its sample, this clone was seen once. The chain employs TRBV13 and TRBJ2-5; TRBD1 is a possible D gene (6 bases). CDR1 PRHDT and CDR2 FYEKMQ come from the germline V gene (reference sequence). The CDR3 runs 13 residues. Trimming cost V 3 bases and J 13 bases, with 18 bases left between them. CDR3 sequence reads: CASSFFEGTTMYF. As DNA, the CDR3 is TGTGCCAGCAGCTTTTTCGAAGGGACAACCATGTACTTC.

This clone was found once. The chain uses TRBV4-2 and TRBJ1-1; D perhaps matches TRBD1 (6 bases). Germline lookup yields CDR1 LGHNA and CDR2 YNFKEQ. This CDR3 region has 15 residues. The V end was cut by 0 bases, the J end by 2 bases, with 10 bases between. The CDR3 loop is CASSQERGSNTEAFF. CDR3 bases: TGTGCCAGCAGCCAAGAAAGGGGGAGTAACACTGAAGCTTTCTTT.

The J gene is TRBJ2-7, the V gene TRBV5-1; 9 bases align to TRBD1. Germline CDR1 SGHRS, CDR2 YFSETQ. The CDR3 is made up of 13 amino acids. V gave up 4 bases and J gave up 7 bases; unmatched junction bases: 6. The CDR3 DNA reads TGCGCCAGCAGCCAACCGGGACAGGGAGAGCAGTACTTC. Translation gives CASSQPGQGEQYF.

In its sample, this clone was seen once. The genes are TRBV29-1 and TRBJ2-7; 10 nucleotides align to TRBD1. Per the germline V gene, CDR1 is SQVTM and CDR2 is ANQGSEA. V was clipped by 3 bases and J by 4 bases; unmatched bases: 6. The CDR3 consists of 14 residues. The CDR3 coding sequence is TGCAGCGTTGAGGGCGGGACAGGGGCTTACGAGCAGTACTTC. This encodes CSVEGGTGAYEQYF.

This chain links TRBV5-1 with TRBJ1-6; D remains ambiguous. Germline V CDR1 and CDR2: SGHRS, YFSETQ. V was shortened by 6 bases and J by 7 bases, with 11 bases between the two germline ends. The CDR3 runs to 13 residues. CDR3 coding DNA: TGCGCCAGCAAGGGCAGTGAGAATTCACCCCTCCACTTT. It encodes CASKGSENSPLHF.

This clone was seen only once. V and J are TRBV4-3 and TRBJ2-7; tentatively, D is TRBD1 (5 bases). V gave up 2 bases and J gave up 3 bases, with 8 bases separating them. Germline loops: CDR1 LGHNA, CDR2 YSLEER. The CDR3 runs 13 residues. The CDR3 loop is CASSQWGGYEQYF. DNA for the CDR3: TGCGCCAGCAGCCAATGGGGCGGCTACGAGCAGTACTTC.

CDR3 sequence reads: CASSVRTGGAVTEAFF. CDR3 nucleotide sequence: TGTGCCAGCAGCGTACGGACAGGGGGCGCGGTCACTGAAGCTTTCTTT. The chain joins TRBV9 to TRBJ1-1; 11 bases agree with TRBD1. This CDR3 contains 16 residues. The germline CDR1 and CDR2 sequences are SGDLS and YYNGEE. The V segment lost 1 base and the J segment 4 bases; nucleotides outside the gene matches: 6.